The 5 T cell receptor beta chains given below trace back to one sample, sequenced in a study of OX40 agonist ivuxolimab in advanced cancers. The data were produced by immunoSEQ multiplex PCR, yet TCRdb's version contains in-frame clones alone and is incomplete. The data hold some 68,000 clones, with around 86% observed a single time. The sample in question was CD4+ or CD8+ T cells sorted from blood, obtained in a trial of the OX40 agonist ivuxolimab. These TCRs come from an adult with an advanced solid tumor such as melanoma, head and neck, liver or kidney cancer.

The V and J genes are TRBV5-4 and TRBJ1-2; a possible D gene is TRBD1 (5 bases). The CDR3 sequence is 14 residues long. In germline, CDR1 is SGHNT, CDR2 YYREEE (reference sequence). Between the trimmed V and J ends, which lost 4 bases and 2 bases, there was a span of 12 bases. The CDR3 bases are TGTGCCAGCAGCCGCTGGGACGGGAACTATGGCTACACCTTC. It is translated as CASSRWDGNYGYTF.

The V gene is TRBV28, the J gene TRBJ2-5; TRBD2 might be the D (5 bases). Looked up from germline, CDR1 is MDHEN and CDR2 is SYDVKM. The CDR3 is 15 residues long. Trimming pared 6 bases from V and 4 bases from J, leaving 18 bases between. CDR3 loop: CASSGIRGRRETQYF. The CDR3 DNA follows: TGTGCCAGCAGCGGGATTCGAGGACGTCGAGAGACCCAGTACTTC.

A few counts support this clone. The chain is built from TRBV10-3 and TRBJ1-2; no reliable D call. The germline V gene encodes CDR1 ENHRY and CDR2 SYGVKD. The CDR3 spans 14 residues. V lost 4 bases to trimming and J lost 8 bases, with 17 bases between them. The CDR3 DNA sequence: TGTGCCATCAGTGGTGTTTCGGGGATGGGAGGCTACACCTTC. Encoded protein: CAISGVSGMGGYTF.

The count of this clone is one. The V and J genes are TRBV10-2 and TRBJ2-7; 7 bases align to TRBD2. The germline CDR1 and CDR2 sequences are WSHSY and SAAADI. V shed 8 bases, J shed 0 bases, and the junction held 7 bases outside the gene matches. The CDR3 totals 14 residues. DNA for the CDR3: TGCGCCAGCTCGTTAAGCGGGAACTCCTACGAGCAGTACTTC. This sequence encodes CASSLSGNSYEQYF.

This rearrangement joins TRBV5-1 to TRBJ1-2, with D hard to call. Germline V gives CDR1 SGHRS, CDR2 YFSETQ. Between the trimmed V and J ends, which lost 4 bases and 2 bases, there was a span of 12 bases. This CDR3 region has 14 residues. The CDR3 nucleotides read TGCGCCAGCAGCGTCTCGACGGGGAACTATGGCTACACCTTC. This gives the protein CASSVSTGNYGYTF. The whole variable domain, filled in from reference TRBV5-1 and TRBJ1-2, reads KAGVTQTPRYLIKTRGQQVTLSCSPISGHRSVSWYQQTPGQGLQFLFEYFSETQRNKGNFPGRFSGRQFSNSRSEMNVSTLELGDSALYLCASSVSTGNYGYTFGSGTRLTVV.